The present TCR beta chain was sequenced within a study of regulatory T cells in long-lasting Graves disease. Across the whole study: It was over 5 years of antithyroid drugs, with positive TSH receptor antibodies, that meant persistent Graves' disease.

General observations from the study: Under persistent disease, TRBV28, TRBJ1-2 and TRBJ2-5 were used preferentially.

For this clonotype: The antigen is not known.

The CDR3 consists of 15 residues. With 2 bases clipped from V and 9 bases from J, the junction kept 6 bases outside the gene matches. The V gene's germline CDR1 is SEHNR and CDR2 FQNEAQ (reference sequence). Investigators prepared the TCR beta libraries by applying iRepertoire HTBI primers and Arm-PCR of CDR3 regions. TCRdb independently ran MiXCR on the multiplex PCR reads; one entry per CDR3 protein. The sample has more than 650,000 distinct CDR3 sequences; around 32% are singletons. Time point reported: persistent/refractory GD, antithyroid drugs over 5 years with positive TRAb. The authors made the TCR library using RNA they extracted from PBMCs. Diagnosis followed American Thyroid Association guidelines for Graves' disease.

The material sequenced was peripheral blood mononuclear cells (PBMCs), taken when the disease was refractory, from a patient treated with antithyroid drugs. The receptor's source is a female donor with Graves disease. V and J are TRBV7-9 and TRBJ1-6; 8 bases are shared with TRBD1. CDR3 in amino acids: CASSLYGQGGSPLHF. The CDR3 DNA reads TGTGCCAGCAGCTTATATGGACAGGGAGGTTCACCCCTCCACTTT.